This T cell receptor beta chain was captured by sequencing in a study of blood T cells in healthy people across ages. General study points: A roughly linear age-dependent decrease characterized TCR beta diversity per million T cells. The CMV status of each donor remained undetermined, and this could have confounded shifts in expanded clonotypes.

This clonotype was recorded a few times. Its antigen is undetermined. At one of its ends the junction is not consistent with the germline gene, which may arise from a read error. Primers used in a second PCR of about 7 to 12 cycles were a sample-barcoded 5' primer and a J-beta primer mix. MiXCR, applied by TCRdb to the 5' RACE reads, yields one record per CDR3 protein. The top ten clones hold approximately 30% of a sample with roughly 830,000 distinct CDR3 sequences, around 62% of them seen once. The CDR3 is made up of 16 amino acids. Germline V lookup: CDR1 MDHEN, CDR2 SYDVKM. Isolating PBMCs gave at least 6.5 million of these cells per sample.

The origin of this receptor is a man aged 30 to 45 in good health. This chain joins TRBV28 and TRBJ2-5; D is perhaps TRBD2 (7 bases). Specimen: blood. The CDR3 bases are TGTGCCAGCAGCCCCGGAAGCATAGGGGGGGAAGAGACCCGGTACTTC. Its protein product is CASSPGSIGGEETRYF.